A selection of T cell receptor beta chains follows, all from one sample in a study of shared clonotypes between healthy human individuals. Clones were sequenced by immunoSEQ multiplex PCR, and TCRdb holds only the in-frame ones, with some missing. The sample consists of 1.4 million or so clones, 98% to 99% of them appearing once. Sequencing was done on a sample of naive CD4+ T cells sorted from blood. The receptors here all came from a man aged 30 to 39 in good health. The CDR3 runs from the conserved cysteine through the conserved F or W. The order of the fields is clone size, D gene, V gene, J gene, CDR3 DNA, CDR3 protein. D genes are given only for firm matches. Expanded clones get a size class; other rows say once, few or many, or leave the size out.

clone_size: NA; d_call: TRBD1; v_call: TRBV10-3; j_call: TRBJ2-3; cdr3_nt: TGTGCCATCAGTGAGATAACAGGGGTTCCAGATACGCAGTATTTT; cdr3_aa: CAISEITGVPDTQYF
clone_size: NA; d_call: NA; v_call: TRBV7-9; j_call: TRBJ1-1; cdr3_nt: TGTGCCAGCAGCTTAGGGGAAACTCGATCCAACACTGAAGCTTTCTTT; cdr3_aa: CASSLGETRSNTEAFF
clone_size: NA; d_call: TRBD1; v_call: TRBV6-6; j_call: TRBJ2-3; cdr3_nt: TGTGCCGAAGGACAGGGGTTCGCAGATACGCAGTATTTT; cdr3_aa: CAEGQGFADTQYF
clone_size: NA; d_call: TRBD1; v_call: TRBV23-1; j_call: TRBJ2-1; cdr3_nt: TGCGCCAGCAGTCGACCCAGACAGGGACACAGGGATGAGCAGTTCTTC; cdr3_aa: CASSRPRQGHRDEQFF
clone_size: NA; d_call: NA; v_call: TRBV10-3; j_call: TRBJ2-2; cdr3_nt: TGTGCCATCAGTGAGCCCGGGCGCAACACCGGGGAGCTGTTTTTT; cdr3_aa: CAISEPGRNTGELFF
clone_size: NA; d_call: TRBD1; v_call: TRBV5-1; j_call: TRBJ2-1; cdr3_nt: TGCGCCAGCAGCTCAGTACAGGGGGCGAATGAGCAGTTCTTC; cdr3_aa: CASSSVQGANEQFF
clone_size: NA; d_call: TRBD2; v_call: TRBV7-2; j_call: TRBJ2-3; cdr3_nt: TGTGCCAGCAGCTTAGCCTTCTCTAGCGGGAGTTTTACAGATTCAGATACGCAGTATTTT; cdr3_aa: CASSLAFSSGSFTDSDTQYF
clone_size: once; d_call: NA; v_call: TRBV7-6; j_call: TRBJ2-7; cdr3_nt: TGTGCCAGCAGCTTACCAGATTCCTACGAGCAGTACTTC; cdr3_aa: CASSLPDSYEQYF
clone_size: NA; d_call: NA; v_call: TRBV5-1; j_call: TRBJ1-1; cdr3_nt: TGCGCCAGCAGCTTGGCCCTGGTGGCTGAAGCTTTCTTT; cdr3_aa: CASSLALVAEAFF
clone_size: NA; d_call: NA; v_call: TRBV9; j_call: TRBJ2-5; cdr3_nt: TGTGCCAGCAGCGTAGGAGGGCGCCTAGAGACCCAGTACTTC; cdr3_aa: CASSVGGRLETQYF
clone_size: NA; d_call: TRBD2; v_call: TRBV5-1; j_call: TRBJ2-5; cdr3_nt: TGCGCCAGCAGCTTAAATCTGGGGCTAGCGGGAGTGGAGACCCAGTACTTC; cdr3_aa: CASSLNLGLAGVETQYF
clone_size: NA; d_call: NA; v_call: TRBV9; j_call: TRBJ2-1; cdr3_nt: TGTGCCAGCAGCGAGGTTGGGCCCTACAATGAGCAGTTCTTC; cdr3_aa: CASSEVGPYNEQFF
clone_size: NA; d_call: NA; v_call: TRBV7-9; j_call: TRBJ1-5; cdr3_nt: TGTGCCAGCAGCTTAATAAGCAATCAGCCCCAGCATTTT; cdr3_aa: CASSLISNQPQHF